The 18 T cell receptor beta chains below all came from one sample that was sequenced in a study of cytomegalovirus exposure and HLA in healthy donors. The primer mix had 60 Vbeta and 13 Jbeta primers. Generated by immunoSEQ multiplex PCR, the TCRdb table keeps only in-frame clones and is missing some. This sample's table has under 150,000 clones. The sequenced sample consisted of PBMCs. These TCRs come from a man in his forties in good health and CMV-seronegative.

This chain joins TRBV12-5 and TRBJ2-5, with 9 bases lining up with TRBD2. The J call is in doubt because the DNA end fits TRBJ2-7 better. CDR3 size: 14 residues. The V gene's germline CDR1 is LGHNT and CDR2 FRNRAP. DNA for the CDR3: TGTGCTAGTGCCGAGACGGCGGGGGGGCTCGAGCAGTACTTC. This encodes CASAETAGGLEQYF.

The CDR3 reads CASRRDRGGTEAFF. CDR3 coding DNA: TGTGCCAGCAGAAGGGACAGGGGTGGCACTGAAGCTTTCTTT. The chain employs TRBV6-5 and TRBJ1-1; 10 positions agree with TRBD1. CDR1 is MNHEY and CDR2 is SVGAGI in the germline V gene. There are 14 residues in the CDR3. V lost 6 bases and J lost 4; bases outside the gene matches: 5.

The chain employs TRBV6-5 and TRBJ1-4; tentative D call: TRBD1 (5 bases). Deletions cut 6 bases from V and 1 base from J, with 12 bases between. CDR3 size: 15 residues. CDR1 MNHEY and CDR2 SVGAGI come from the germline V gene. This CDR3 reads CASRPGWGTNEKLFF. For the CDR3, the DNA is TGTGCCAGCAGGCCAGGGTGGGGAACTAATGAAAAACTGTTTTTT.

Concerning this clone: This sample also contains other DNA sequences that code for the same CDR3. This chain uses TRBV2 with TRBJ1-2; TRBD1 might be the D (6 bases). Germline CDR1 reads SNHLY; CDR2 reads FYNNEI. V lost 11 bases, J lost 8 bases, and 18 bases lay in between. The CDR3 extends over 12 amino acids. CDR3 sequence (DNA): TGTGCCGGGACTACAGGGATAGGGGGCTACACCTTC. Translated: CAGTTGIGGYTF.

V is TRBV6-5 and J is TRBJ2-5; a weak D match, TRBD1 (6 bases). TRBJ2-7 matches the DNA end more closely, so the J call is doubtful. Per germline, CDR1 MNHEY and CDR2 SVGAGI. The CDR3 covers 15 residues. The CDR3 nucleotides read TGTGCCAGCAGTCGCACTGTGGGACAAACCTACGAGCAGTACTTC. Translation gives CASSRTVGQTYEQYF.

The CDR3 loop is CASSLGLAGVKTQYF. The CDR3 nucleotides are TGTGCCAGCAGCTTGGGACTAGCGGGGGTAAAGACCCAGTACTTC. The rearrangement links TRBV7-8 to TRBJ2-5, with 14 bases matching TRBD2. Germline assignment: CDR1 SGHVS and CDR2 FQNEAQ. This CDR3 has 15 amino acids. J lost 6 bases, V lost 3 bases, and 3 bases had no gene match.

The chain links TRBV10-3 to TRBJ1-2; 7 nucleotides agree with TRBD1. This CDR3 comprises 16 residues. Germline V gene sequence: CDR1 ENHRY, CDR2 SYGVKD. The V gene end was trimmed by 2 bases and the J gene end by 7 bases; junction bases not matched to a gene: 13. In nucleotides, the CDR3 is TGTGCCATCAGTGAGACAAGGGACAGAACCCATATTGGCTACACCTTC. Amino acids: CAISETRDRTHIGYTF.

V usage is TRBV4-3 and J usage is TRBJ2-5; 8 nucleotides align to TRBD2. The CDR3 consists of 17 residues. Germline lookup yields CDR1 LGHNA and CDR2 YSLEER. The junction had 11 bases not matched to a gene; V was cut back by 1 base and J by 4 bases. As DNA, the CDR3 is TGCGCCAGCAGCCAAGCCCCCGGATTAGCGGGGTTAGAGACCCAGTACTTC. Encoded protein: CASSQAPGLAGLETQYF.

The chain couples TRBV2 to TRBJ1-5; 8 bases fit TRBD1. Trimming cost V 6 bases and J 0 bases; bases outside gene matches: 10. The CDR3 runs 17 residues. The germline gives CDR1 SNHLY, CDR2 FYNNEI. CDR3 coding DNA: TGTGCCAGCAGGCTAGACAGGGGTCGAAATAGCAATCAGCCCCAGCATTTT. Translating it yields CASRLDRGRNSNQPQHF.

The V and J genes are TRBV15 and TRBJ1-4; 8 bases agree with TRBD1. The CDR3 runs 16 residues. V dropped 1 base and J dropped 6; count of bases not matched to a gene: 7. Germline V gene lookup returns CDR1 LNHNV and CDR2 YYDKDF (reference sequence). The chain's CDR3 is CATSRVDRGIDEKLFF. DNA of the CDR3: TGTGCCACCAGCAGAGTCGACAGGGGTATAGATGAAAAACTGTTTTTT.

The chain has TRBV29-1 and TRBJ2-1; possible D gene TRBD1, 5 bases. Looked up from germline, CDR1 is SQVTM and CDR2 is ANQGSEA. The CDR3 is 11 residues long. The germline V and J ends were trimmed by 5 bases and 6 bases, with 8 bases remaining between them. CDR3 amino acids: CSVRGINEQFF. CDR3 nucleotide sequence: TGCAGCGTTAGGGGAATCAATGAGCAGTTCTTC.

The V and J genes are TRBV13 and TRBJ2-1; TRBD1 is a possible D gene (6 bases). The CDR3 length is 13 residues. The germline CDR1 and CDR2 sequences are PRHDT and FYEKMQ (reference sequence). Trimming took off 5 bases at V and 4 bases at J, with 9 bases between the two ends. CDR3 in amino acids: CASSRRGYNEQFF. The CDR3 DNA sequence: TGTGCCAGCAGCCGCAGGGGATACAATGAGCAGTTCTTC.

The chain employs TRBV9 and TRBJ1-6, with 9 nucleotides matching TRBD1. The CDR3 loop spans 15 amino acids. With 4 bases clipped from V and 9 bases from J, the junction kept 8 bases outside the gene matches. Germline V gives CDR1 SGDLS, CDR2 YYNGEE. The CDR3 protein is CASSTGDREGSPLHF. The CDR3 region has the DNA TGTGCCAGCAGCACCGGGGACAGGGAAGGTTCACCCCTCCACTTT.

The chain joins TRBV9 to TRBJ1-6, with TRBD1 matching 7 bases. CDR1 SGDLS and CDR2 YYNGEE come from the germline V gene. V was clipped by 4 bases and J by 3 bases; unmatched bases: 4. The CDR3 has 15 amino acids. CDR3 amino acids: CASSPRTGYNSPLHF. The DNA of the CDR3 is TGTGCCAGCAGCCCCAGGACAGGCTATAATTCACCCCTCCACTTT.

The V and J genes are TRBV10-3 and TRBJ1-2, with TRBD1 matching over 8 bases. The CDR3 consists of 13 residues. Germline values: CDR1 ENHRY, CDR2 SYGVKD. The trim removed 5 bases at V and 6 bases at J, leaving 5 bases unmatched. The CDR3 protein is CAISIQGANGYTF. The CDR3, as DNA: TGTGCCATCAGTATTCAGGGGGCGAATGGCTACACCTTC.

V and J are TRBV25-1 and TRBJ1-1, with 7 bases lining up with TRBD1. The trim removed 2 bases at V and 1 base at J, leaving 4 bases unmatched. CDR3 length: 15 residues. The germline V gene encodes CDR1 MGHDK and CDR2 SYGVNS. The CDR3 nucleotides are TGTGCCAGCAGTGAACCGGGACAGCCGAACACTGAAGCTTTCTTT. Its translation: CASSEPGQPNTEAFF.

This chain connects TRBV5-4 to TRBJ2-5; 7 bases align to TRBD2. This CDR3 has 14 amino acids. The germline gives CDR1 SGHNT, CDR2 YYREEE (reference sequence). With 3 bases clipped from V and 4 bases from J, the junction kept 6 bases outside the gene matches. DNA for the CDR3: TGTGCCAGCAGCTGGGAGGGTGGGGGAGAGACCCAGTACTTC. Amino acids: CASSWEGGGETQYF. Looking up the rest from reference TRBV5-4 and TRBJ2-5 gives the full variable domain: ETGVTQSPTHLIKTRGQQVTLRCSSQSGHNTVSWYQQALGQGPQFIFQYYREEENGRGNFPPRFSGLQFPNYSSELNVNALELDDSALYLCASSWEGGGETQYFGPGTRLLVL.

The J gene is TRBJ1-6, the V gene TRBV28; D is possibly TRBD1 (5 bases). This CDR3 is built from 15 residues. Germline V gives CDR1 MDHEN, CDR2 SYDVKM. The ends were cut back, 6 bases at V and 5 bases at J, with 14 bases in the middle. Written as DNA, the CDR3 is TGTGCCAGCAGACCTTTGGGAGGGGATAATTCACCCCTCCACTTT. Protein sequence: CASRPLGGDNSPLHF. The full variable domain, in which reference TRBV28 and TRBJ1-6 provide the parts outside the CDR3, is DVKVTQSSRYLVKRTGEKVFLECVQDMDHENMFWYRQDPGLGLRLIYFSYDVKMKEKGDIPEGYSVSREKKERFSLILESASTNQTSMYLCASRPLGGDNSPLHFGNGTRLTVT.